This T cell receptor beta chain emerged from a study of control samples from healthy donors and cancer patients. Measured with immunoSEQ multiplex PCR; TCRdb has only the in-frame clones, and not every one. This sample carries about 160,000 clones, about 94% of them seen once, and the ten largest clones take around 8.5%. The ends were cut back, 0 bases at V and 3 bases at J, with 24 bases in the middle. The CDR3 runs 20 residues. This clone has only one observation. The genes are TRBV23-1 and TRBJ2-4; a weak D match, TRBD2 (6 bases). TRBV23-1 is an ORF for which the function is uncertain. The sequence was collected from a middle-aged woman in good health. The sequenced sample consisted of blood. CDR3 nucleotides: TGCGCCAGCAGTCAATCGCGCCCTGGGGGGAGTCTTATCGGCAAAAACATTCAGTACTTC. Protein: CASSQSRPGGSLIGKNIQYF.